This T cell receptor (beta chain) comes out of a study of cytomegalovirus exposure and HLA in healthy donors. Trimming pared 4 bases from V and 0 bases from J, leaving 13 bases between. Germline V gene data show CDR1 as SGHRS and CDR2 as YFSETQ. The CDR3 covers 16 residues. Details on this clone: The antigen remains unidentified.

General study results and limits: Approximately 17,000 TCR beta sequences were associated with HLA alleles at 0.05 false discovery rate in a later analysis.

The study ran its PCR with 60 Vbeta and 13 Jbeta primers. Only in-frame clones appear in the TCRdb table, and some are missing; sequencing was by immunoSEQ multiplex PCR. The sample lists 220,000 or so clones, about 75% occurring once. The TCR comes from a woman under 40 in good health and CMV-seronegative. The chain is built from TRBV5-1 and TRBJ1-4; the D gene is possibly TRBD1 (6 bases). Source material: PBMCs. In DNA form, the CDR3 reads TGCGCCAGCAGCGCGACAGGCCGAACAACTAATGAAAAACTGTTTTTT. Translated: CASSATGRTTNEKLFF. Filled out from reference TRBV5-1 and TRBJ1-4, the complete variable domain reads KAGVTQTPRYLIKTRGQQVTLSCSPISGHRSVSWYQQTPGQGLQFLFEYFSETQRNKGNFPGRFSGRQFSNSRSEMNVSTLELGDSALYLCASSATGRTTNEKLFFGSGTQLSVL.